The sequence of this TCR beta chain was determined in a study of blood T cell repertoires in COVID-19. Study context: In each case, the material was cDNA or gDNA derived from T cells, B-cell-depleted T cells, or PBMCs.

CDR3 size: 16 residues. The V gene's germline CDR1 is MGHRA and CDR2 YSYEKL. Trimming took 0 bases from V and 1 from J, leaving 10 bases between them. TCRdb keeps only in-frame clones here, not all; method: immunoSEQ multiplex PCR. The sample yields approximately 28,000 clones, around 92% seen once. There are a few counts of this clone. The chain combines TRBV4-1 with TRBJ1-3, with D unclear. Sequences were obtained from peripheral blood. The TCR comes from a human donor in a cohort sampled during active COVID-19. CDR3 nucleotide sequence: TGCGCCAGCAGCCAAGACGAGAACTTATCTGGAAACACCATATATTTT. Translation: CASSQDENLSGNTIYF.